The clone carrying this T cell receptor (beta chain) occurred a few times. The target antigen is unknown. Trimming cost V 1 base and J 5 bases, with 11 bases left between them. Germline values: CDR1 LGHDT, CDR2 YNNKEL (reference sequence). The CDR3 spans 15 residues. The sample belongs to a study of identical twins. Study outcomes and limitations: Within twin pairs, the out-of-frame alpha sequences they shared showed excess low generation probability. Invariant MAIT and iNKT cells could partly confound zero-insertion analyses. With abundant cord blood beta clonotypes, insertions were fewer; memory repertoires showed no such pattern.

Each CDR3 protein gets one entry after TCRdb re-called the 5' RACE reads with MiXCR. The sample carries 570,000 or so distinct CDR3 sequences, just under 10% recorded once. These records were also assigned to another study, of yellow fever vaccine responses in identical twins.

Sequences were obtained from PBMCs. This receptor was taken from a woman under 30 in good health. The chain combines TRBV3-1 with TRBJ2-2, with D possibly TRBD2 on 5 matching bases. The CDR3 DNA follows: TGTGCCAGCAGCCAAGGGGTACAGCGGACCGGGGAGCTGTTTTTT. It yields the protein CASSQGVQRTGELFF.